This TCR beta chain was profiled in a study of T cells in Graves' hyperthyroidism and ophthalmopathy (dated by TCRdb to about 2019). Notes on the research overall: Peripheral blood was collected at initial diagnosis, before any treatment. TCR V-J signatures able to tell the groups apart were searched for in a discovery cohort of approximately 95 patients, of whom approximately 40 had Graves' ophthalmopathy and roughly 59 had stable Graves' hyperthyroidism. After blood sampling, hyperthyroidism patients were treated with methimazole at a starting dose of 30 mg daily, and ophthalmopathy patients were treated with high-dose intravenous methylprednisolone. TCR Vbeta CDR3 sequencing of roughly 140 peripheral blood samples (around 45 ophthalmopathy, roughly 74 hyperthyroidism and approximately 17 progressor patients) is reported in the paper. In addition, the study compared T-cell repertoires in thyroid tissue and in blood from roughly six Graves' hyperthyroidism patients. For training and testing, the 100 patients in the discovery cohort were randomly divided in a 7:3 ratio. Prospective prediction of ophthalmopathy was tested in an independent validation cohort consisting of 18 hyperthyroidism patients and about 17 patients who later progressed to ophthalmopathy.

Sequences SGHTA (CDR1) and FQGTGA (CDR2) are obtained from the germline V gene. The CDR3 measures 15 amino acids from cysteine to phenylalanine. Here the CDR3 DNA is all that survives: 45 bases in frame from base 1. Compared with germline, V lacks 4 bases and J lacks 9 bases; bases without a gene match: 6. Study-wide findings and limitations: A model built on a 13 V-J signature distinguished ophthalmopathy from stable hyperthyroidism, reaching around 87% sensitivity and about 81% specificity in cross-validation and 80%/75% in testing. Sample size was not statistically predetermined, and investigators were not blinded to group allocation. Most expanded thyroid clonotypes (frequency above 0.001) were also detected in blood, a finding suggesting that blood repertoires may reflect thyroid immune responses. In validation, the model predicted progression to ophthalmopathy with over 60% sensitivity and 72% to 75% specificity, a median of 6.5 months before onset.

Stable Graves' hyperthyroidism was defined as no progression to ophthalmopathy during 18 months of follow-up. Hyperthyroidism patients were aged 18 to 65 years and newly diagnosed, with disease duration of less than 2 months. Any patient with an uncontrolled infection, another autoimmune disease, pregnancy or lactation was excluded. Diagnoses were based on clinical symptoms, serum thyroxine and TRAb, thyroid ultrasound and orbital computed tomography. Ficoll-Paque density gradient centrifugation was used to isolate PBMCs from 10 ml of fresh peripheral blood. Total RNA was extracted using Trizol reagent, and RNA quality was assessed on an Agilent 2100 Bioanalyzer. Amplification of TCR beta CDR3 regions was carried out from RNA transcripts. The first round of RT-PCR for the TCR CDR3 was performed with the HTBI primer set and the Qiagen OneStep RT-PCR kit. Libraries were constructed in a second round of multiplex PCR, after which size selection and purification were performed. Libraries were sequenced paired-end with 100 bp reads on an Illumina HiSeq2000. On the study's bioinformatics: SOAPnuke was used to process the raw data, removing reads that contained adapters or uncalled bases, had a mean Phred below 15, or lacked an exact match to the constant primer or identifier. High-quality paired reads were merged using COPE v1.2.5, and each unique nucleotide sequence was defined as a clonotype. MiTCR v1.1 was used to align clonotypes to the IMGT TRBV, TRBD and TRBJ reference segments. The analysis was restricted to V-J combinations with a frequency above 0.0001, which together covered 99.2% of the repertoires. A TCS score was defined as the ratio of F50 (clonal expansion) to E x V (chaos), with BLOSUM62-based TCRdist applied between CDR3 peptides within each V-J. Welch's t-statistics and random forest reduced approximately 520 V-J features to under 15, which were used in a naive Bayes classifier (R e1071). The public reads were reanalyzed by TCRdb: fastp trimming at Q25, MiXCR alignment, in-frame beta chains only. CDR3 protein duplicates are merged, each entry listing the most common genes and DNA. These V and J calls originate from TCRdb's pipeline instead of the authors' own analysis. This sample holds fewer than 650,000 distinct CDR3 sequences; approximately 15% were observed only once. The ten largest account for more than 11% of the sample.

This clonotype occurred many times. Its antigen is still unknown. No base qualities exist here, and no much larger clone lies one base off it. Recombination joined TRBV7-3 with TRBJ2-1, with 13 central nucleotides matching TRBD2. The specimen sequenced was blood. The clonotype comes from a woman in her thirties or forties with Graves' hyperthyroidism. The sequence in DNA is TGTGCCAGCAGCTCGGGACTAGCGGGAAGCGGTGAGCAGTTCTTC. Its translation reads: CASSSGLAGSGEQFF.